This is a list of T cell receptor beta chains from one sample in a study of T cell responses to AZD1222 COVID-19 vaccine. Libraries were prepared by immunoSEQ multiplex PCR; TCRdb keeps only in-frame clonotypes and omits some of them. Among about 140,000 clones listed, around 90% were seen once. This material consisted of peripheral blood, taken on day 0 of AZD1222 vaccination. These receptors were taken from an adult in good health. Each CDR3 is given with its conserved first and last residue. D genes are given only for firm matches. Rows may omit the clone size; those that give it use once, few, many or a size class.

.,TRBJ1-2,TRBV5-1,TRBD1,CASSLDPVGQGDYGYTF,TGCGCCAGCAGCTTGGACCCCGTCGGACAGGGTGACTATGGCTACACCTTC
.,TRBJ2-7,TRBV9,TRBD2,CASSVGGGSRNEQYF,TGTGCCAGCAGCGTAGGAGGCGGGAGCAGAAACGAGCAGTACTTC
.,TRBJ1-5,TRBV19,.,CASSIDNAGSNQPQHF,TGTGCCAGTAGTATAGATAATGCAGGTAGCAATCAGCCCCAGCATTTT
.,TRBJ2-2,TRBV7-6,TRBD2,CASSLDAGGANTGELFF,TGTGCCAGCAGCTTAGACGCGGGAGGAGCGAACACCGGGGAGCTGTTTTTT
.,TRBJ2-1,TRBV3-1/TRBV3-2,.,CASSQAENNEQFF,TGTGCCAGCAGCCAAGCGGAGAACAATGAGCAGTTCTTC
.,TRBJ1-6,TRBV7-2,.,CASSQRSGGNSPLHF,TGTGCCAGCAGCCAGAGGTCCGGGGGGAATTCACCCCTCCACTTT
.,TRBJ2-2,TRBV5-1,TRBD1,CASSWDRGVGTGELFF,TGCGCCAGCAGCTGGGACAGGGGAGTAGGGACCGGGGAGCTGTTTTTT
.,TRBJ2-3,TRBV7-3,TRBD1,CASSPAGGILDTQYF,TGTGCCAGCAGCCCCGCAGGGGGTATTCTCGATACGCAGTATTTT
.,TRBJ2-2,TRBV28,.,CASTRWGEGHTGELFF,TGTGCCAGCACCCGGTGGGGGGAAGGGCACACCGGGGAGCTGTTTTTT
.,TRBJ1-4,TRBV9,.,CASSVEGTGREKLFF,TGTGCCAGCAGCGTAGAAGGGACTGGGCGGGAAAAACTGTTTTTT
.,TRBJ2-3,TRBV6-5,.,CASSWTRSSTDTQYF,TGTGCCAGCAGTTGGACTCGGTCAAGCACAGATACGCAGTATTTT
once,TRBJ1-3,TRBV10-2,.,CASSPGARGNTIYF,TGCGCCAGCAGCCCAGGGGCGCGGGGAAACACCATATATTTT
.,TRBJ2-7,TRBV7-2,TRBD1,CASSFDRGRSYEQYF,TGTGCCAGCAGCTTTGACAGGGGGCGATCCTACGAGCAGTACTTC
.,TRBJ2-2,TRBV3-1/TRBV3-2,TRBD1,CASSPRQGASGELFF,TGTGCCAGCAGTCCTCGACAGGGGGCCTCCGGGGAGCTGTTTTTT
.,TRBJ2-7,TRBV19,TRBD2,CASSITGRIGEQYF,TGTGCCAGTAGTATAACCGGGAGGATCGGCGAGCAGTACTTC
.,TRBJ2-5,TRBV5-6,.,CASSFRQGSGETQYF,TGTGCCAGCAGCTTCCGGCAGGGATCGGGAGAGACCCAGTACTTC
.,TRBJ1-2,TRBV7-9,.,CASSRSPYGYTF,TGTGCCAGCAGTCGCAGCCCCTATGGCTACACCTTC
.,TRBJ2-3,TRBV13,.,CASSDAAEPLPPDTQYF,TGTGCCAGCAGCGACGCAGCGGAACCTCTCCCCCCAGATACGCAGTATTTT
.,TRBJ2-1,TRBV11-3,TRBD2,CASSYPGRGNEQFF,TGTGCCAGCAGCTACCCCGGGAGGGGAAATGAGCAGTTCTTC
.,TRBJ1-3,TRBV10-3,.,CATQQSRSGNTIYF,TGTGCCACTCAACAGAGCCGCTCTGGAAACACCATATATTTT
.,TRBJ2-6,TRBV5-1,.,CASSSAEAGANVLTF,TGCGCCAGCAGCTCGGCGGAGGCTGGGGCCAACGTCCTGACTTTC
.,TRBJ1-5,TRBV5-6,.,CASSLDNQPQHF,TGTGCCAGCAGCTTGGACAATCAGCCCCAGCATTTT
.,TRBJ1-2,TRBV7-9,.,CASSLWVYGYTF,TGTGCCAGCAGCTTGTGGGTCTATGGCTACACCTTC
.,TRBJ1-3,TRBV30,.,CASLGPPRGNTIYF,TGTGCCTCTCTCGGGCCGCCAAGGGGAAACACCATATATTTT
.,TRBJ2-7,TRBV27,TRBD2,CASSPLRLAKTYEQYF,TGTGCCAGCAGTCCCCTACGACTAGCCAAGACTTACGAGCAGTACTTC
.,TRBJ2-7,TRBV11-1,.,CASKSGASGTFYEQYF,TGTGCCAGCAAAAGTGGAGCATCGGGGACGTTCTACGAGCAGTACTTC
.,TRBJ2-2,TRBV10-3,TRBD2,CAIRLAGGNDTGELFF,TGTGCCATCAGGTTAGCGGGAGGGAACGACACCGGGGAGCTGTTTTTT
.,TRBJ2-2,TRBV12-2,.,CASRCKGGGLANTGELFF,TGTGCAAGTCGCTGCAAGGGGGGCGGGCTGGCGAACACCGGGGAGCTGTTTTTT
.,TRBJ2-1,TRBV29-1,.,CSVDRLAAINEQFF,TGCAGCGTTGATCGTCTAGCTGCCATCAATGAGCAGTTCTTC
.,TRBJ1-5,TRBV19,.,CASSISGSNQPQHF,TGTGCCAGTAGTATCTCAGGCAGTAATCAGCCCCAGCATTTT
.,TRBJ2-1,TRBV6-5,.,CASSYSTYDEQFF,TGTGCCAGCAGTTACTCTACTTACGATGAGCAGTTCTTC
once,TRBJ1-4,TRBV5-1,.,CASSFTGVDEKLFF,TGCGCCAGCAGCTTTACCGGGGTGGATGAAAAACTGTTTTTT
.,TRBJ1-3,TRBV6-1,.,CASSEDRPDSSGNTIYF,TGTGCCAGCAGTGAAGACAGGCCGGACAGCTCTGGAAACACCATATATTTT
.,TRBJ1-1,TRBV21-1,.,CASPKRGFPLNTEAFF,TGTGCCAGCCCCAAAAGAGGTTTCCCCCTGAACACTGAAGCTTTCTTT
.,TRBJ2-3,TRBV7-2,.,CASSLWMRGPRGTDTQYF,TGTGCCAGCAGCCTCTGGATGAGGGGCCCTCGGGGCACAGATACGCAGTATTTT
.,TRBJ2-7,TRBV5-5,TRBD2,CASMGTSNYEQYF,TGTGCCTCTATGGGGACTAGCAACTACGAGCAGTACTTC
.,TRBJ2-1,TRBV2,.,CASIAVRGGDEQFF,TGTGCCAGCATAGCGGTCAGGGGGGGCGATGAGCAGTTCTTC
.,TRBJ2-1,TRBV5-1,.,CASSFLGTEQFF,TGCGCCAGCAGCTTCTTAGGGACAGAGCAGTTCTTC
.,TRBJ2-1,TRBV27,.,CASSSLDSFPLGEQFF,TGTGCCAGCAGTTCCCTCGACAGTTTCCCCTTGGGGGAGCAGTTCTTC
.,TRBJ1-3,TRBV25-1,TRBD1,CASSEYPDRGNTIYF,TGTGCCAGCAGTGAATATCCGGACAGGGGAAACACCATATATTTT
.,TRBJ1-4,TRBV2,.,CASSETRGEKLFF,TGTGCCAGCAGTGAGACAAGGGGGGAAAAACTGTTTTTT
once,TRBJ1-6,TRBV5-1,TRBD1,CASSAGGSSYNSPLHF,TGCGCCAGCAGCGCAGGGGGTAGCTCCTATAATTCACCCCTCCACTTT
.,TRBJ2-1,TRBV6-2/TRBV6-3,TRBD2,CASSDRLAGSYNEQFF,TGTGCCAGCAGCGATAGACTAGCGGGGTCCTACAATGAGCAGTTCTTC
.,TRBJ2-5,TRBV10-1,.,CASSELGPGGETQYF,TGCGCCAGCAGTGAGTTGGGGCCCGGAGGAGAGACCCAGTACTTC
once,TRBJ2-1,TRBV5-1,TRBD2,CASSFGLAGSSSYNEQFF,TGCGCCAGCAGCTTCGGGCTAGCGGGCTCCAGCTCCTACAATGAGCAGTTCTTC
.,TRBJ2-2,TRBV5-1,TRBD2,CASRVLSSGSAGELFF,TGCGCCAGCAGGGTCCTTTCTAGCGGGAGTGCCGGGGAGCTGTTTTTT
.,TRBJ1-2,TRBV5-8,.,CASSLHLSYGYTF,TGTGCCAGCAGCTTGCATCTTTCATATGGCTACACCTTC
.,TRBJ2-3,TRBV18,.,CASSPRSSEGTQYF,TGTGCCAGCTCACCACGCTCGTCGGAGGGTACGCAGTATTTT
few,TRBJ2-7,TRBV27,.,CASRRSSLGYEQYF,TGTGCCAGCAGAAGGTCTAGCTTGGGCTACGAGCAGTACTTC
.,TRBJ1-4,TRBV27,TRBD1,CASGRTGGSEKLFF,TGTGCCAGCGGACGTACAGGGGGCAGTGAAAAACTGTTTTTT
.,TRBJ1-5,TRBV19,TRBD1,CASSIKNRGSNQPQHF,TGTGCCAGTAGTATAAAAAACAGGGGTAGCAATCAGCCCCAGCATTTT
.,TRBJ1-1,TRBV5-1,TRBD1,CASSFDRDTEAFF,TGCGCCAGCAGCTTCGACAGGGACACTGAAGCTTTCTTT
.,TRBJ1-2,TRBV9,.,CASSVGVFRSYGYTF,TGTGCCAGCAGCGTAGGGGTTTTCCGTAGCTATGGCTACACCTTC
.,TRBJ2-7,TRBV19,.,CASSIAGKGYYEQYF,TGTGCCAGTAGTATTGCGGGAAAGGGTTACTACGAGCAGTACTTC